Below, one T cell receptor beta chain is given with its context. The antigen remains unidentified. Primers: 60 Vbeta forward and 13 Jbeta reverse. Original processing notes: Some 11 million of the roughly 80 million unique TCR beta chains counted in a later analysis were shared. Profiling relied on immunoSEQ multiplex PCR, and the TCRdb table lists in-frame clones only, not all of them. That table is the source of V, J and clone size, and D and trimming were worked out from the DNA. The sample holds about 84,000 clones, 78% seen once. The entry originates in a study of cytomegalovirus exposure and HLA in healthy donors. Study-level findings and limits: Some V segments, TRBV6-2 and TRBV6-3 among them, were indistinguishable and were therefore excluded. Analysis was carried out at a later point, and it linked a missense DCLRE1C variant to TCR beta V- and J-gene trimming. CMV antigen specificity was confirmed in vitro for a few CMV-associated chains.

Unmatched junction bases numbered 7, after V lost 5 bases and J lost 1 base. CDR1 SGHRS and CDR2 YFSETQ come from the germline V gene. The CDR3 has 17 residues. The sequence was obtained from a male donor in good health and CMV-seropositive. The chain joins TRBV5-1 to TRBJ2-2; 11 bases line up with TRBD2. Input material: PBMCs. CDR3 amino acids: CASRQRLAGLNTGELFF. The CDR3 region has the DNA TGCGCCAGCAGACAAAGACTAGCGGGGTTGAACACCGGGGAGCTGTTTTTT.